A selection of T cell receptor beta chains follows, all from one sample in a study of cytomegalovirus exposure and HLA in healthy donors. Clones were read by immunoSEQ multiplex PCR, and TCRdb kept only the in-frame ones, dropping some. The sample includes 150,000 to 200,000 clones, roughly four fifths of them seen just once. The specimen was PBMCs. The receptors shown here come from a woman aged 25 to 39 in good health and CMV-seropositive. The conserved cysteine and the conserved F or W are not part of the CDR3 here.

TRBJ1-4,TRBV30,AWSGDRGNEKLF
TRBJ1-3,TRBV5-1,ASSREGQGVSGNTIY
TRBJ1-4,TRBV29-1,SVRKGEKLF
TRBJ1-1,TRBV6-6,ASSFGTGGTEAF
TRBJ1-4,TRBV7-9,ASSLGQPNEKLF
TRBJ1-1,TRBV30,AWTLWGGMNTEAF
TRBJ1-2,TRBV6-1,ASSEGHDYGYT
TRBJ1-1,TRBV9,ASSAGPGDTEAF
TRBJ1-2,TRBV7-9,ASSLGSHTGAYGYT
TRBJ1-2,TRBV4-1,ASSQVGAGGGYT
TRBJ2-5,TRBV9,ASSIAGGVETQY
TRBJ2-3,TRBV6-1,ASSEPGQGTDTQY
TRBJ2-5,TRBV2,ASRRVQETQY
TRBJ1-1,TRBV10-3,AISGPSVGYTEAF
TRBJ2-1,TRBV28,ASSRGNEQF
TRBJ1-4,TRBV30,AWSGGGYEKLF
TRBJ2-2,TRBV9,ASSIQGRDTGELF
TRBJ1-2,TRBV9,ASSVVDGGESGYT
TRBJ1-3,TRBV19,ASRTGGVGNTIY
TRBJ2-1,TRBV4-3,ASSQGTREAVNEQF
TRBJ1-6,TRBV19,ASRDTGGGNSPLH
TRBJ1-2,TRBV4-1,ASSQAGTFYGYT
TRBJ2-7,TRBV2,ASSVQVAGAVEQY
TRBJ2-7,TRBV27,ASSLGAGGNSEQY
TRBJ2-7,TRBV9,ASSKGQGAYEQY
TRBJ1-5,TRBV29-1,SPIWIGKNQPQH
TRBJ1-4,TRBV5-4,ASSSGQFNEKLF
TRBJ1-6,TRBV27,ASTTGVRNSPLH
TRBJ2-1,TRBV4-3,ASSQDYGRSGNEQF
TRBJ2-3,TRBV7-8,ASRGQGGPDTQY
TRBJ1-5,TRBV28,ASNYRQGNQPQH
TRBJ2-7,TRBV6-9,ASILRTSLSQGSYEQY
TRBJ2-2,TRBV27,ASSLFSVTSGNTGELF
TRBJ2-6,TRBV25-1,ANSEHGTGPSGANVLT
TRBJ1-5,TRBV28,ASSLPGGAGNQPQH
TRBJ2-7,TRBV4-3,ASSQGLGQGNYEQY
TRBJ1-2,TRBV19,ASSILTQGGYGYT
TRBJ1-2,TRBV29-1,SVEEETRYT
TRBJ1-1,TRBV7-2,ASSSSKNTEAF
TRBJ1-6,TRBV5-4,ASSLQGNNSPLH
TRBJ2-2,TRBV19,ASSTQGGTGELF
TRBJ2-1,TRBV6-5,ASSYEAGARSEQF
TRBJ2-2,TRBV6-1,ASTRGQGFAGELF
TRBJ1-2,TRBV19,ASTGNFGLSYGYT
TRBJ1-2,TRBV4-3,ASSQEGLGDYGYT
TRBJ2-7,TRBV5-6,ASSFSLYEQY